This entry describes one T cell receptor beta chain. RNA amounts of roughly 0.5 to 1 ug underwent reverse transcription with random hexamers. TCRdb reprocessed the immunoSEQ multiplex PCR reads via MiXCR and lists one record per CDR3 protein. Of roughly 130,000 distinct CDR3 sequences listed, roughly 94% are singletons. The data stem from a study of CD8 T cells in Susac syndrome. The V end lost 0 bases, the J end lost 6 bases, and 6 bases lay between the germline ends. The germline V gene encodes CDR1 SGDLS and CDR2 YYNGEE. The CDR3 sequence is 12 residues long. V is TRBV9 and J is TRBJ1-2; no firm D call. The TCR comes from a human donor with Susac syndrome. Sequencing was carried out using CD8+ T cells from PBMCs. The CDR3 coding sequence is TGTGCCAGCAGCGTAGGGAACGATGGCTACACCTTC. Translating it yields CASSVGNDGYTF.